The clone carrying this T cell receptor (beta chain) has only a few counts. Its matching antigen is unknown. The sample is drawn from a study of OX40 agonist ivuxolimab in advanced cancers. Overall study: Patients achieving partial responses numbered three: one hepatocellular carcinoma case and two cutaneous melanoma cases. Overall study findings and caveats: Normalized expansion of T-cell clones was also low for some nonresponders. Mean expanded clone counts were higher in CD8+ than CD4+ T cells.

Germline V lookup: CDR1 SEHNR, CDR2 FQNEAQ (reference sequence). V was clipped by 1 base and J by 7 bases; unmatched bases: 12. This CDR3 is built from 17 residues. TCRdb's table, derived via immunoSEQ multiplex PCR, lists solely in-frame clones and lacks some. This repertoire shows about 40,000 clones, roughly 82% found once; its top ten account for 1.8%. The sequenced sample was CD4+ or CD8+ T cells sorted from blood, obtained in a trial of the OX40 agonist ivuxolimab. The rearrangement joins TRBV7-9 to TRBJ2-1; TRBD2 matches 8 bases. The sequence was collected from an adult with an advanced solid tumor such as melanoma, head and neck, liver or kidney cancer. In DNA, the CDR3 is TGTGCCAGCAGCTTAGAAAGGAGGTTACTAGCGGTTAATGAGCAGTTCTTC. Translated: CASSLERRLLAVNEQFF.